One T cell receptor beta chain is described in this entry. In germline, CDR1 is SGHNT, CDR2 YYREEE (reference sequence). This CDR3 contains 17 residues. V dropped 0 bases and J dropped 5; count of bases not matched to a gene: 7. This record comes from a study of shared clonotypes between healthy human individuals. CD45RO-negative cells were positively selected for CCR7, leaving out terminally differentiated effector memory CD45RA+ cells. Sequencing was performed with immunoSEQ multiplex PCR; in TCRdb, only in-frame clones are kept and a portion is missing. In the table there are about 2 million clones, 85% to 95% of which are singletons.

The sample was naive CD8+ T cells sorted from blood. This receptor was identified in a young man in good health. This chain uses TRBV5-4 with TRBJ2-3; 12 nucleotides line up with TRBD2. This CDR3 is CASSLAPSGGEGDTQYF. As DNA, the CDR3 is TGTGCCAGCAGCTTGGCCCCTAGCGGGGGGGAAGGAGATACGCAGTATTTT.